Each of the 29 T cell receptor beta chains below was sequenced from the same sample in a study of Ad26.COV2.S vaccination and SARS-CoV-2 variants. Measured with immunoSEQ multiplex PCR; TCRdb has only the in-frame clones, and not every one. The repertoire holds hundreds of thousands of clones, around 88% seen once, with approximately 11% in the top ten. Described treatment: roughly 20 received Ad26.COV2.S at low or high dose, single or two shots; roughly five received placebo; per-sample allocation not given. Sample collection was performed on day 63 after the first vaccine or placebo injection. The sample was peripheral blood, taken in a trial of Ad26.COV2.S vaccine versus placebo. These receptors originate from a person between 18 and 60 years old who received the Ad26.COV2.S COVID-19 vaccine or a placebo.

The chain has TRBV27 and TRBJ2-1; D perhaps matches TRBD2 (5 bases). V was trimmed by 4 bases and J by 5 bases, leaving 18 bases between them. This CDR3 has 16 residues. From germline, CDR1 is MNHEY and CDR2 SMNVEV (reference sequence). CDR3 nucleotide sequence: TGTGCCAGCAGTTCGACAACGGGTATCGGGGACAATGAGCAGTTCTTC. Protein: CASSSTTGIGDNEQFF.

The rearrangement links TRBV4-1 to TRBJ1-2, with unresolved D. V was trimmed by 0 bases and J by 4 bases, leaving 12 bases between them. The V gene's germline CDR1 is MGHRA and CDR2 YSYEKL. The CDR3 loop spans 15 amino acids. The CDR3: CASSQDRQILYGYTF. The CDR3 region has the DNA TGCGCCAGCAGCCAAGATAGGCAGATCCTCTATGGCTACACCTTC.

The chain joins TRBV4-1 to TRBJ2-2, with a possible D match to TRBD2 (5 bases). CDR3 length: 15 amino acids. Trimming took 4 bases from V and 1 from J, leaving 10 bases between them. From germline, CDR1 is MGHRA and CDR2 YSYEKL. CDR3 sequence reads: CASSPWTENTGELFF. DNA of the CDR3: TGCGCCAGCAGCCCGTGGACTGAGAACACCGGGGAGCTGTTTTTT.

The chain has TRBV19 and TRBJ2-2; D possibly corresponds to TRBD2 (6 bases). Trimming took 2 bases from V and 4 from J, leaving 14 bases between them. The CDR3 has 16 amino acids. Germline V lookup: CDR1 LNHDA, CDR2 SQIVND (reference sequence). CDR3 residues: CASSIRGGAGTGELFF. In nucleotides, the CDR3 is TGTGCCAGTAGTATAAGAGGAGGGGCAGGCACCGGGGAGCTGTTTTTT.

In its sample, this clone was seen once. This chain uses TRBV6-2 or TRBV6-3 with TRBJ1-5; D might be TRBD1 (6 bases). CDR1 is MNHEY, CDR2 SVGEGT, per germline. V gave up 4 bases and J gave up 0 bases, with 16 bases separating them. The CDR3 runs 17 residues. CDR3 region: CASSFGTNFYSNQPQHF. For the CDR3, the DNA is TGTGCCAGCAGTTTCGGGACAAACTTTTATAGCAATCAGCCCCAGCATTTT.

The CDR3 reads CASSGWNGNLNTEAFF. The DNA for the CDR3 is TGTGCCAGCAGTGGTTGGAATGGCAATTTGAACACTGAAGCTTTCTTT. V gene TRBV2 combines with J gene TRBJ1-1; D unresolved. The CDR3 has 16 amino acids. V was shortened by 4 bases and J by 0 bases, with 15 bases between the two germline ends. Germline V lookup: CDR1 SNHLY, CDR2 FYNNEI.

The gene calls are TRBV19 and TRBJ2-1; D is ambiguous. This CDR3 is built from 12 residues. The V gene lost 2 bases and the J gene lost 10 bases, with 9 bases spanning the gap. Germline-derived CDR1 and CDR2 are LNHDA and SQIVND (reference sequence). CDR3: CASSIIAGEQFF. CDR3 DNA sequence: TGTGCCAGTAGTATAATAGCTGGGGAGCAGTTCTTC. Complete variable domain (other parts from reference TRBV19 and TRBJ2-1): DGGITQSPKYLFRKEGQNVTLSCEQNLNHDAMYWYRQDPGQGLRLIYYSQIVNDFQKGDIAEGYSVSREKKESFPLTVTSAQKNPTAFYLCASSIIAGEQFFGPGTRLTVL.

The gene calls are TRBV10-3 and TRBJ2-7; 13 nucleotides match TRBD2. CDR1 is ENHRY and CDR2 is SYGVKD in the germline V gene. The CDR3 consists of 15 residues. V lost 6 bases and J lost 4; bases outside the gene matches: 6. The CDR3, as DNA: TGTGCCATCAGCCACGGACTAGCGGGAGAATACGAGCAGTACTTC. It encodes CAISHGLAGEYEQYF.

The chain is built from TRBV19 and TRBJ2-7; 7 positions agree with TRBD1. Germline V gene lookup returns CDR1 LNHDA and CDR2 SQIVND (reference sequence). CDR3 length: 13 amino acids. With 6 bases clipped from V and 4 bases from J, the junction kept 6 bases outside the gene matches. CDR3 protein: CASSYGQVYEQYF. CDR3 DNA: TGTGCCAGTAGCTACGGACAGGTATACGAGCAGTACTTC.

This chain joins TRBV27 and TRBJ2-5, with 9 bases identical to TRBD1. V gave up 4 bases and J gave up 7 bases; unmatched junction bases: 10. The CDR3 consists of 15 residues. Germline assignment: CDR1 MNHEY and CDR2 SMNVEV (reference sequence). DNA of the CDR3: TGTGCCAGCAGTTCCTACACAGGGGGCGAGGTGACCCAGTACTTC. It yields the protein CASSSYTGGEVTQYF.

Comments on this clone: The CDR3 end shows no conserved phenylalanine or tryptophan, and so a read error is likely. The V gene is TRBV29-1, the J gene TRBJ1-1, with TRBD1 as a possible D gene (5 bases). The CDR3 loop spans 12 amino acids. Germline V lookup: CDR1 SQVTM, CDR2 ANQGSEA. The V end lost 7 bases, the J end lost 4 bases, and 13 bases lay between the germline ends. The DNA for the CDR3 is TGCAGCGCGGGAAGAGGGGCCACTGAAGCTTTCCTT. Its protein is CSAGRGATEAFL.

This clone was detected once. The V and J genes are TRBV5-6 and TRBJ2-1; TRBD2 aligns across 8 bases. V dropped 1 base and J dropped 5; count of bases not matched to a gene: 5. The CDR3 is 15 residues long. Germline V lookup: CDR1 SGHDT, CDR2 YYEEEE. The CDR3 sequence is CASSLWTSSHNEQFF. The CDR3 nucleotides are TGTGCCAGCAGCTTGTGGACTAGCAGTCACAATGAGCAGTTCTTC.

This chain's CDR3 is CASSDGQGGGYTF. The CDR3, as DNA: TGTGCCAGCAGCGACGGACAGGGCGGCGGCTACACCTTC. The chain links TRBV28 to TRBJ1-2; 8 bases fit TRBD1. V shed 6 bases and J 8 bases; nucleotides not matched to a gene: 8. Germline V gives CDR1 MDHEN, CDR2 SYDVKM. There are 13 residues in the CDR3.

V gene TRBV11-2 combines with J gene TRBJ1-3; D gene uncertain. CDR3 length equals 15 residues. V was trimmed by 1 base and J by 0 bases, leaving 7 bases between them. Germline V gives CDR1 SGHAT, CDR2 FQNNGV. The CDR3 here is CASSLAIGSGNTIYF. CDR3 nucleotide sequence: TGTGCCAGCAGCTTAGCGATTGGCTCTGGAAACACCATATATTTT.

This rearrangement joins TRBV28 to TRBJ1-2; 10 nucleotides align to TRBD1. Trimming took 6 bases from V and 4 from J; bases not matched to a gene: 5. Germline V gene data show CDR1 as MDHEN and CDR2 as SYDVKM. The CDR3 totals 14 residues. The CDR3 DNA sequence: TGTGCCAGCAGGCTGACAGGGGGCCTCTATGGCTACACCTTC. This gives the protein CASRLTGGLYGYTF.

J is TRBJ2-1 and V is TRBV19; D is possibly TRBD2 (7 bases). Between the trimmed V and J ends, which lost 3 bases and 7 bases, there was a span of 13 bases. Germline V gene sequence: CDR1 LNHDA, CDR2 SQIVND (reference sequence). The CDR3 has 14 amino acids. CDR3 in DNA: TGTGCCAGTAGTATGGGGGGGCGGTCGAATGAGCAGTTCTTC. It is translated as CASSMGGRSNEQFF.

The chain recombines TRBV11-2 with TRBJ2-3; 7 nucleotides line up with TRBD1. This CDR3 comprises 14 residues. V lost 5 bases and J lost 5; bases outside the gene matches: 7. Per germline, CDR1 SGHAT and CDR2 FQNNGV. This CDR3 is CASSLDRLQDTQYF. The CDR3 nucleotides are TGTGCCAGCAGCCTGGACAGGCTGCAAGATACGCAGTATTTT.

The chain is built from TRBV7-9 and TRBJ1-1; D might be TRBD1 (5 bases). The V end was cut by 6 bases, the J end by 3 bases, with 11 bases between. Germline CDR1 SEHNR, CDR2 FQNEAQ (reference sequence). This CDR3 comprises 13 residues. CDR3 residues: CASSLTEDTEAFF. The CDR3 DNA sequence: TGTGCCAGCAGTCTGACAGAAGACACTGAAGCTTTCTTT. The variable domain in full, completed from reference TRBV7-9 and TRBJ1-1, reads DTGVSQNPRHKITKRGQNVTFRCDPISEHNRLYWYRQTLGQGPEFLTYFQNEAQLEKSRLLSDRFSAERPKGSFSTLEIQRTEQGDSAMYLCASSLTEDTEAFFGQGTRLTVV.

The J gene is TRBJ2-5, the V gene TRBV7-6; 8 nucleotides agree with TRBD1. V was clipped by 1 base and J by 5 bases; unmatched bases: 9. Germline CDR1 is SGHVS and CDR2 is FNYEAQ. The CDR3 spans 16 residues. CDR3 DNA sequence: TGTGCCAGCAGCTTAGTAGGAGGGACAGGTTGGGAGACCCAGTACTTC. Translation gives CASSLVGGTGWETQYF.

The chain has TRBV28 and TRBJ2-7; TRBD1 matches 8 bases. CDR3 length equals 16 residues. CDR1 is MDHEN, CDR2 SYDVKM, per germline. V dropped 2 bases and J dropped 2; count of bases not matched to a gene: 8. The CDR3 DNA sequence: TGTGCCAGCAGTTTACAAGGACAGGGATCCCCCTACGAGCAGTACTTC. This encodes CASSLQGQGSPYEQYF.

Comment on this clone: At the DNA level, this CDR3 is encoded by other sequences in the same sample as well. V and J are TRBV28 and TRBJ1-1; D is unresolved. The CDR3 length is 11 residues. The germline V and J ends were trimmed by 4 bases and 8 bases, with 8 bases remaining between them. Germline CDR1 MDHEN, CDR2 SYDVKM. As DNA, the CDR3 is TGTGCCAGCAGTTCCCCCAGGGAAGCTTTCTTT. It codes for CASSSPREAFF.

About this clone itself: Additional DNA sequences in this sample encode the identical CDR3. V and J are TRBV18 and TRBJ1-1, with D possibly TRBD1 on 5 matching bases. V was clipped by 3 bases and J by 3 bases, with 8 bases between them. CDR1 is KGHSH and CDR2 is LQKENI in the germline V gene. CDR3 length: 13 amino acids. CDR3 nucleotides: TGTGCCAGCTCACCCCTCAGGGACACTGAAGCTTTCTTT. Translating it yields CASSPLRDTEAFF.

J is TRBJ1-5 and V is TRBV2, with 8 bases identical to TRBD1. The germline gives CDR1 SNHLY, CDR2 FYNNEI. The CDR3 totals 15 residues. The junction had 4 bases not matched to a gene; V was cut back by 3 bases and J by 3 bases. CDR3 sequence reads: CASSEGTGLNQPQHF. Written as DNA, the CDR3 is TGTGCCAGCAGTGAGGGGACAGGCCTCAATCAGCCCCAGCATTTT.

V usage is TRBV11-3 and J usage is TRBJ2-3; D gene ambiguous. The CDR3 contains 15 residues. Trimming shortened V by 0 bases and J by 5 bases, and 12 bases separated the two germline ends. Germline V lookup: CDR1 SGHNT, CDR2 YENEEA. The CDR3 nucleotides are TGTGCCAGCAGCTTAGATTATCAGGTCAGAGATACGCAGTATTTT. Translated: CASSLDYQVRDTQYF.

This clone has just one count. In DNA form, the CDR3 reads TGTGCCAGCAGTTCACCGGGACAGGGGATAACTAATGAAAAACTGTTTTTT. It translates to CASSSPGQGITNEKLFF. This chain joins TRBV6-2 or TRBV6-3 and TRBJ1-4; 10 bases line up with TRBD1. With 4 bases clipped from V and 1 base from J, the junction kept 6 bases outside the gene matches. Germline lookup yields CDR1 MNHEY and CDR2 SVGEGT. This CDR3 contains 17 residues.

This chain joins TRBV11-2 and TRBJ2-3; 7 bases map to TRBD2. V trimming: 3 bases; J trimming: 5 bases; junction bases outside the gene matches: 8. CDR3 length: 15 amino acids. Germline CDR1 and CDR2: SGHAT and FQNNGV. This CDR3 reads CASSFLGGSLDTQYF. CDR3 bases: TGTGCCAGCAGCTTTTTGGGGGGGTCTTTAGATACGCAGTATTTT.

The genes are TRBV30 and TRBJ1-1; D possibly corresponds to TRBD1 (5 bases). The CDR3 runs to 14 residues. The germline V gene has CDR1 GTSNPN and CDR2 SVGIG (reference sequence). V lost 4 bases and J lost 0, with 12 bases in between. CDR3 nucleotides: TGTGCCTGGAATTGGGACTCTCTGAACACTGAAGCTTTCTTT. Protein: CAWNWDSLNTEAFF.

J is TRBJ2-7 and V is TRBV5-6; D tentatively reads TRBD1 or TRBD2 (5 bases each). The CDR3 consists of 14 residues. Trimming took 0 bases from V and 6 from J, leaving 13 bases between them. The germline gives CDR1 SGHDT, CDR2 YYEEEE. The CDR3, as DNA: TGTGCCAGCAGCTTGGTTTCAGGGAGAAGCGAGCAGTACTTC. Translating gives CASSLVSGRSEQYF.

This rearrangement joins TRBV28 to TRBJ2-3; 9 nucleotides line up with TRBD2. V lost 2 bases to trimming and J lost 7 bases; unmatched junction nucleotides: 7. Per germline, CDR1 MDHEN and CDR2 SYDVKM. The CDR3 runs 15 residues. The CDR3 protein is CASSLTAGGLYTQYF. CDR3 DNA: TGTGCCAGCAGTTTAACCGCGGGGGGGCTATATACGCAGTATTTT.